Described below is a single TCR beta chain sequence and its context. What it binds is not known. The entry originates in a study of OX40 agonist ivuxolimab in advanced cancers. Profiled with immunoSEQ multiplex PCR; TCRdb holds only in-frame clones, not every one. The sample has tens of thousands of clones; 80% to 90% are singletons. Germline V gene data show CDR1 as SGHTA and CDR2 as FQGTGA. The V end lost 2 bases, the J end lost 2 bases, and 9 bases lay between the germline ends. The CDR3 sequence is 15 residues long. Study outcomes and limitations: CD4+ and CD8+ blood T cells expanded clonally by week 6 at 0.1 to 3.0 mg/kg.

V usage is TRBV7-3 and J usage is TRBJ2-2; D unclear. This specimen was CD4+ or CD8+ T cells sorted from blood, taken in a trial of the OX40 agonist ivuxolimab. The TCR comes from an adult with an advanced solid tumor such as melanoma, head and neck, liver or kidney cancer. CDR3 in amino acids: CASSLLGQNTGELFF. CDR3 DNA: TGTGCCAGCAGCTTATTGGGTCAAAACACCGGGGAGCTGTTTTTT.